These 22 T cell receptor beta chains were sequenced from one sample in a study of molecular identifiers for immune sequencing clone quantification. TCRdb called the PCR reads again in MiXCR, with one record for every CDR3 protein. The sample consists of about 510,000 distinct CDR3 sequences, approximately 25% of them appearing once. The specimen sequenced was naive CD8+ T cells from blood, with Jurkat cell RNA spiked in. Subset specified: FACS-sorted CD8+CD4-CCR7+CD45RA+ naive T cells. The receptor source for this set is a human donor in good health. Some libraries in this study had Jurkat cell RNA spiked in.

This clonotype was seen ten or more times. The V and J genes are TRBV7-2 and TRBJ1-5, with 7 nucleotides matching TRBD1. With 5 bases clipped from V and 3 bases from J, the junction kept 4 bases outside the gene matches. Germline values: CDR1 SGHTA, CDR2 FQGNSA. There are 14 residues in the CDR3. The CDR3 reads CASSPGGNNQPQHF. The CDR3 DNA follows: TGTGCCAGCAGCCCAGGGGGTAACAATCAGCCCCAGCATTTT.

This clonotype was detected only once. The V gene is TRBV7-8, the J gene TRBJ2-7; no reliable D call. This CDR3 region has 13 residues. V was trimmed by 6 bases and J by 5 bases, leaving 14 bases between them. Germline CDR1 is SGHVS and CDR2 is FQNEAQ. This CDR3 reads CASSRVGIDEQYF. Here the CDR3 DNA reads TGTGCCAGCAGTCGAGTGGGAATCGACGAGCAGTACTTC.

The chain carries TRBV12-3 or TRBV12-4 and TRBJ2-3; the match to TRBD1 covers 10 bases. This CDR3 contains 16 residues. The V and J ends lost 6 bases and 2 bases, in that order; junction bases with no gene match: 8. DNA for the CDR3: TGTGCCAGCAGGGCTGGACAGGGGGAAATCACAGATACGCAGTATTTT. Residues: CASRAGQGEITDTQYF.

The V and J genes are TRBV11-2 and TRBJ2-1, with a tentative D call TRBD1 (6 bases). CDR1 is SGHAT and CDR2 is FQNNGV in the germline V gene. V gave up 4 bases and J gave up 4 bases, with 20 bases separating them. CDR3 length: 17 residues. This CDR3 is CASSSVLGALSYNEQFF. DNA of the CDR3: TGTGCCAGCAGCTCAGTTCTGGGGGCTCTATCTTACAATGAGCAGTTCTTC.

There are a few counts of this clonotype. The V gene is TRBV5-8, the J gene TRBJ1-3, with 8 nucleotides matching TRBD1. CDR3 length: 14 amino acids. V shed 2 bases and J 5 bases; nucleotides not matched to a gene: 3. Germline V CDR1 and CDR2: SGHTS, YDEGEE. The DNA of the CDR3 is TGTGCCAGCAGCTTCGGACAGGGCCGAAACACCATATATTTT. Translating gives CASSFGQGRNTIYF.

Only a few counts were recorded for this clonotype. Compared with germline, one end of the junction differs, possibly owing to a read error. CDR3 in amino acids: CASTMTERRNEQSF. CDR3 coding DNA: TGTGCCAGCACCATGACAGAGAGGAGGAATGAGCAGTCCTTC. V gene TRBV12-3 or TRBV12-4 combines with J gene TRBJ2-1; D possibly uses TRBD1 or TRBD2 (5 bases each). The CDR3 has 14 residues.

In its sample, this clonotype was seen a few times. The chain links TRBV12-3 or TRBV12-4 to TRBJ2-5; 8 bases map to TRBD2. The CDR3 totals 15 residues. Trimming removed 6 bases from V and 5 bases from J; junction bases left unmatched: 11. The CDR3 region has the DNA TGTGCCAGCAGCCACTACGGGAGGGAGGGGGAGACCCAGTACTTC. It is translated as CASSHYGREGETQYF.

CDR3 protein: CTSSLGGISYNEQFF. CDR3 coding DNA: TGTACCAGCAGCTTAGGGGGGATTTCCTACAATGAGCAGTTCTTC. The V call is TRBV7-2, the J call TRBJ2-1; D is possibly TRBD1 or TRBD2 (5 bases each). Germline V gene sequence: CDR1 SGHTA, CDR2 FQGNSA. CDR3 length: 15 amino acids. Trimming removed 1 base at V and 1 base at J, with 8 bases between.

This sequence joins TRBV20-1 and TRBJ2-1, with D perhaps TRBD2 (6 bases). The V gene's germline CDR1 is DFQATT and CDR2 SNEGSKA (reference sequence). Trimming cost V 3 bases and J 3 bases, with 15 bases left between them. The CDR3 is 15 residues long. The CDR3 sequence is CSASLFGGVYNEQFF. DNA of the CDR3: TGCAGTGCTAGTCTTTTCGGGGGAGTCTACAATGAGCAGTTCTTC.

This clonotype was recorded at least ten times. V usage is TRBV6-5 and J usage is TRBJ2-3; 7 bases fit TRBD1. V gave up 5 bases and J gave up 6 bases; unmatched junction bases: 11. CDR3 size: 15 residues. CDR1 MNHEY and CDR2 SVGAGI come from the germline V gene. CDR3 sequence reads: CASSDEGVRGDTQYF. CDR3 nucleotide sequence: TGTGCCAGCAGTGATGAGGGCGTCAGGGGGGATACGCAGTATTTT.

In the case of this clonotype: A read error may produce the germline difference seen at one junction end. This sequence joins TRBV19 and TRBJ1-5, with 7 bases matching TRBD1. The V gene's germline CDR1 is LNHDA and CDR2 SQIVND (reference sequence). The CDR3 runs 13 residues. CDR3 region: CASSPQGHRPQHF. The CDR3 region has the DNA TGCGCCAGTAGCCCACAGGGGCATCGGCCCCAGCATTTT.

This clonotype has only a few counts. The V and J genes are TRBV28 and TRBJ2-5; D is unresolved. This CDR3 region has 15 residues. Germline CDR1 is MDHEN and CDR2 is SYDVKM. V lost 6 bases and J 5 bases, leaving 19 bases between the germline ends. CDR3 in DNA: TGTGCCAGCAGCCCCCCCCAGGAGTCTCGGGAGACCCAGTACTTC. Its protein is CASSPPQESRETQYF. Using reference TRBV28 and TRBJ2-5 for the parts outside the CDR3, the full variable domain is DVKVTQSSRYLVKRTGEKVFLECVQDMDHENMFWYRQDPGLGLRLIYFSYDVKMKEKGDIPEGYSVSREKKERFSLILESASTNQTSMYLCASSPPQESRETQYFGPGTRLLVL.

This clonotype was picked up many times. This chain connects TRBV5-4 to TRBJ2-7, with D perhaps being TRBD1 or TRBD2 (5 bases each). Per the germline V gene, CDR1 is SGHNT and CDR2 is YYREEE (reference sequence). The CDR3 sequence is 16 residues long. V was clipped by 0 bases and J by 0 bases, with 13 bases between them. In DNA, the CDR3 is TGTGCCAGCAGCTTGGCCGGGACGGGTAGCTCCTACGAGCAGTACTTC. Amino acids: CASSLAGTGSSYEQYF.

V usage is TRBV7-2 and J usage is TRBJ2-5; D remains ambiguous. The V and J ends lost 3 bases and 4 bases respectively, with 12 bases between them. The length of the CDR3 is 14 residues. CDR1 is SGHTA and CDR2 is FQGNSA in the germline V gene. The CDR3 DNA sequence: TGTGCCAGCAGCTTTAGTAGGGAATCAGAGACCCAGTACTTC. It specifies CASSFSRESETQYF. The whole variable domain, remainder taken from reference TRBV7-2 and TRBJ2-5, is GAGVSQSPSNKVTEKGKDVELRCDPISGHTALYWYRQSLGQGLEFLIYFQGNSAPDKSGLPSDRFSAERTGGSVSTLTIQRTQQEDSAVYLCASSFSRESETQYFGPGTRLLVL.

There are many counts of this clonotype. The V gene is TRBV2, the J gene TRBJ2-3; 8 bases map to TRBD2. J lost 5 bases, V lost 3 bases, and 7 bases had no gene match. The CDR3 loop spans 15 amino acids. Germline CDR1 is SNHLY and CDR2 is FYNNEI. This CDR3 reads CASSDGTRSVDTQYF. The CDR3 DNA sequence: TGTGCCAGCAGTGATGGGACTAGAAGTGTAGATACGCAGTATTTT.

A remark on this clonotype: This clone may be a read error of a much larger clone one base away. This chain uses TRBV20-1 with TRBJ2-7; D may be TRBD2 (6 bases). The CDR3 contains 13 residues. Germline loops: CDR1 DFQATT, CDR2 SNEGSKA (reference sequence). The V end was cut by 8 bases, the J end by 1 base, with 15 bases between. CDR3 residues: CSTPVGGSYEQYF. Written as DNA, the CDR3 is TGCAGTACTCCCGTCGGGGGATCCTACGAGCAGTACTTC.

On this clonotype itself: A much larger clone differs from this one at a single base, so this may be a read error. The CDR3 DNA follows: TGTGCCAGCAGATTAGCGGGCCGCCACACAGATACGCAGCATTTT. Translated, it gives CASRLAGRHTDTQHF. The J gene is TRBJ2-3, the V gene TRBV2; the D is unclear. The J call is in doubt because the DNA end fits TRBJ1-5 better. This CDR3 has 15 residues. Per the germline V gene, CDR1 is SNHLY and CDR2 is FYNNEI.

This clonotype was counted ten times or more. The chain joins TRBV6-5 to TRBJ2-7; maybe TRBD2 (5 bases). V shed 6 bases and J shed 6 bases, with 12 bases lying between them. Germline V gives CDR1 MNHEY, CDR2 SVGAGI. The CDR3 length is 12 residues. CDR3 sequence (DNA): TGTGCCAGCAGCCCGCCCGGGGTCGAGCAGTACTTC. Translating it yields CASSPPGVEQYF.

This chain uses TRBV6-1 with TRBJ1-2, with D hard to call. Germline V gives CDR1 MNHNS, CDR2 SASEGT. This CDR3 contains 14 residues. V lost 7 bases to trimming and J lost 5 bases, with 17 bases between them. The CDR3 bases are TGTGCCAGCATCATAACGGATTTCGAATATGGCTACACCTTC. Protein: CASIITDFEYGYTF.

This chain connects TRBV10-3 to TRBJ2-3; the match to TRBD2 covers 10 bases. V shed 3 bases, J shed 5 bases, and the junction held 11 bases outside the gene matches. The V gene's germline CDR1 is ENHRY and CDR2 SYGVKD. This CDR3 has 17 amino acids. As DNA, the CDR3 is TGTGCCATCAGTGAATCCTCGCTAGCGGGAGTTAAAGATACGCAGTATTTT. Translation gives CAISESSLAGVKDTQYF.

This clonotype was seen ten or more times. This chain connects TRBV29-1 to TRBJ2-7; D not certain. CDR3 length equals 12 residues. Trimming cost V 3 bases and J 2 bases, with 8 bases left between them. Germline CDR1 reads SQVTM; CDR2 reads ANQGSEA. The CDR3 loop is CSVEDAAYEQYF. The CDR3 region has the DNA TGCAGCGTTGAGGACGCAGCCTACGAGCAGTACTTC.

This chain connects TRBV12-3 or TRBV12-4 to TRBJ1-1; D not resolved. V was shortened by 3 bases and J by 1 base, with 15 bases between the two germline ends. The CDR3 sequence is 16 residues long. The CDR3 region is CASSFWTDSPNTEAFF. The CDR3 nucleotides read TGTGCCAGCAGTTTTTGGACGGACTCTCCGAACACTGAAGCTTTCTTT.